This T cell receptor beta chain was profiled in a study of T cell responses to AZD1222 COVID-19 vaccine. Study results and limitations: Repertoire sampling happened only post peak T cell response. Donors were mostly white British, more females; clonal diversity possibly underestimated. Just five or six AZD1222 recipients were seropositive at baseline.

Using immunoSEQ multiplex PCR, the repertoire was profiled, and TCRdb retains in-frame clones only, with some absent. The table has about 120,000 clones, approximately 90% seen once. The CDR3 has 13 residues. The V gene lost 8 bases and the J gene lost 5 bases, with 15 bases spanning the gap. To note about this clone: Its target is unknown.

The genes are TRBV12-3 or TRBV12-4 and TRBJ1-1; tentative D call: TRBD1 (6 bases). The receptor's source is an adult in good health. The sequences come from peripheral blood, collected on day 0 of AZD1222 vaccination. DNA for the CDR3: TGTGCCAGCCTCGACAGGAGTCGAACTGAAGCTTTCTTT. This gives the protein CASLDRSRTEAFF.